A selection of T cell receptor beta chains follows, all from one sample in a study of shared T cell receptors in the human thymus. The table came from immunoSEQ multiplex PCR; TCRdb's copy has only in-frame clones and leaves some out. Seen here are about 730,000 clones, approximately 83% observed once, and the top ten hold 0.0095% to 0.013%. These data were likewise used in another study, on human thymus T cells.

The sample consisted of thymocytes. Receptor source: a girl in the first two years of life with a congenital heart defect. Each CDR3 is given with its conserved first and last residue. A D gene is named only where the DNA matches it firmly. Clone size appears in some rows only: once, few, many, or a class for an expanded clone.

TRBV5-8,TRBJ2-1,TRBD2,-,CASSFSGGFAIEQFF,TGTGCCAGCAGCTTTAGCGGGGGGTTTGCCATTGAGCAGTTCTTC
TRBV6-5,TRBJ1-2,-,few,CASSPLRGYGYTF,TGTGCCAGCAGCCCGCTCAGGGGCTATGGCTACACCTTC
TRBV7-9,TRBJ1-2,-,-,CASSITPGINYGYTF,TGTGCCAGCAGCATCACCCCCGGGATTAACTATGGCTACACCTTC
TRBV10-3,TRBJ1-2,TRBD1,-,CAISECGRQGGSHGYTF,TGTGCCATCAGTGAGTGTGGCCGACAGGGGGGGAGTCATGGCTACACCTTC
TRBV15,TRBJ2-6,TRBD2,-,CATSRNLRGGDSGANVLTF,TGTGCCACCAGCAGAAATTTGCGGGGGGGGGACTCTGGGGCCAACGTCCTGACTTTC
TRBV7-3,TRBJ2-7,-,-,CASSLGPEGKKGYEQYF,TGTGCCAGCAGCTTGGGGCCGGAGGGTAAGAAAGGGTACGAGCAGTACTTC
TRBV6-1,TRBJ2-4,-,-,CASSAQQNIQYF,TGTGCCAGCAGTGCACAGCAAAACATTCAGTACTTC
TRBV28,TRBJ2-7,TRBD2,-,CAILNPSGDSYEQYF,TGTGCCATCCTCAATCCTAGCGGGGACTCCTACGAGCAGTACTTC
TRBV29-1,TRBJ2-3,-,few,CSGRAREVPADTQYF,TGCAGCGGTCGTGCCAGGGAGGTCCCCGCAGATACGCAGTATTTT
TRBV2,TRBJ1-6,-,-,CASSENPGCGSSYNSPLHF,TGTGCCAGCAGTGAAAATCCAGGTTGTGGGAGCTCCTATAATTCACCCCTCCACTTT
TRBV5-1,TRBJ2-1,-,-,CASSLCVESSYNEQFF,TGCGCCAGCAGCTTATGTGTCGAGAGCTCCTACAATGAGCAGTTCTTC
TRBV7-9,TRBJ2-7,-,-,CASSPASLSGTLPWSGCF,TGTGCCAGCAGTCCTGCTAGCCTTTCCGGGACACTTCCCTGGTCCGGGTGCTTC
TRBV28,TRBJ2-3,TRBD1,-,CASSLRGRAGGVDTQYF,TGTGCCAGCAGTTTAAGGGGTCGGGCAGGGGGCGTAGATACGCAGTATTTT
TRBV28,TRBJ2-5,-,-,CASSPDREGYQETQYF,TGTGCCAGCAGCCCCGACAGAGAAGGGTACCAAGAGACCCAGTACTTC
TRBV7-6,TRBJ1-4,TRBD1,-,CASSLTGSGAGEKLFF,TGTGCCAGCAGCCTGACAGGGAGTGGCGCAGGTGAAAAACTGTTTTTT
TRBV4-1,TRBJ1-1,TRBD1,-,CASSLLLIGGGRAEAFF,TGCGCCAGCAGCCTGTTATTGATAGGGGGCGGAAGGGCTGAAGCTTTCTTT
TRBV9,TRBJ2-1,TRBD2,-,CASSDGLAGGDNEQFF,TGTGCCAGCAGCGACGGACTAGCGGGGGGGGACAATGAGCAGTTCTTC
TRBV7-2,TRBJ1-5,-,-,CASSSPQGREPQHF,TGTGCCAGCAGCTCCCCACAAGGGCGGGAGCCCCAGCATTTT
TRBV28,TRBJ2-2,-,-,CASSSSFGQPNTGELFF,TGTGCCAGCAGTAGTTCGTTCGGACAGCCCAACACCGGGGAGCTGTTTTTT
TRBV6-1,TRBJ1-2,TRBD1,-,CASRMGQVYGYTF,TGTGCCAGCAGAATGGGACAGGTCTATGGCTACACCTTC
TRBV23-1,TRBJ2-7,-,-,CASKGEKGDYNRAISYEQYF,TGCGCCAGCAAAGGGGAAAAGGGGGATTATAACAGGGCTATCTCCTACGAGCAGTACTTC
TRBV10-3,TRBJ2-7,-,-,CAISERGHPGIGSYEQYF,TGTGCCATCAGTGAGCGAGGACACCCAGGGATCGGTTCCTACGAGCAGTACTTC
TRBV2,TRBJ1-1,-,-,CASSEAQGRNTEAFF,TGTGCCAGCAGTGAAGCGCAGGGCCGGAACACTGAAGCTTTCTTT
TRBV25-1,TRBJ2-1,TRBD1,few,CASSQLGQPLGHNEQFF,TGTGCCAGCAGTCAATTGGGACAGCCACTGGGTCACAATGAGCAGTTCTTC
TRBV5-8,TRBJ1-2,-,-,CASSLRDIDGYTF,TGTGCCAGCAGCTTGAGGGACATAGACGGCTACACCTTC
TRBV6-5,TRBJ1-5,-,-,CASSGVGGQPQHF,TGTGCCAGCAGCGGGGTCGGAGGTCAGCCCCAGCATTTT
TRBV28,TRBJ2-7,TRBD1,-,CASSLPRTGWDYEQYF,TGTGCCAGCAGTTTACCCAGGACAGGATGGGACTACGAGCAGTACTTC
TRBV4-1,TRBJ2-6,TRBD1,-,CASSLSRGPLSGANVLTF,TGCGCCAGCAGCTTAAGTAGGGGGCCCCTCTCTGGGGCCAACGTCCTGACTTTC
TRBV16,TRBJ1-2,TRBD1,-,CASSQQGVNYGYTF,TGTGCCAGCAGCCAACAGGGGGTAAACTATGGCTACACCTTC
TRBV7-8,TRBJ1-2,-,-,CASSLQLTGTIYGYTF,TGTGCCAGCAGCCTACAATTGACGGGAACTATCTATGGCTACACCTTC
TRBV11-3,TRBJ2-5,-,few,CASSFAEETQYF,TGTGCCAGCAGCTTCGCGGAAGAGACCCAGTACTTC
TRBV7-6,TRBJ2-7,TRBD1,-,CASSSGPGTGGEQYF,TGTGCCAGCAGCTCGGGCCCCGGGACAGGGGGCGAGCAGTACTTC
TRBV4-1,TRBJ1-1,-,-,CASSQDEKKLNTEAFF,TGCGCCAGCAGCCAAGATGAGAAGAAATTGAACACTGAAGCTTTCTTT
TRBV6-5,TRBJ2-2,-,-,CASSYSRGFWELFF,TGTGCCAGCAGTTACTCGCGGGGTTTCTGGGAGCTGTTTTTT
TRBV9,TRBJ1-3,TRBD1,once,CASSHPDRAVSGNTIYF,TGTGCCAGCAGCCACCCGGACAGGGCGGTGAGTGGAAACACCATATATTTT
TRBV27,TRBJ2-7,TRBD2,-,CARGPGGGHYEQYF,TGTGCCAGAGGCCCCGGGGGGGGGCACTACGAGCAGTACTTC
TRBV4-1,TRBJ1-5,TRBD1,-,CASSQDGGGGNQPQHF,TGCGCCAGCAGCCAAGATGGAGGGGGCGGCAATCAGCCCCAGCATTTT
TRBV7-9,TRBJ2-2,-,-,CASSSTTAANTGELFF,TGTGCCAGCAGCTCTACGACAGCCGCGAACACCGGGGAGCTGTTTTTT
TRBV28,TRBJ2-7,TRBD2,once,CASSTSGGYEQYF,TGTGCCAGCTCGACTAGCGGGGGCTACGAGCAGTACTTC
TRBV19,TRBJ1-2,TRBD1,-,CASSIRTGMPSSYGYTF,TGTGCCAGTAGTATTCGGACAGGGATGCCCTCTTCCTATGGCTACACCTTC
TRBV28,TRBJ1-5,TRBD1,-,CAGSRDRGSPYSNQPQHF,TGTGCCGGGTCCCGGGACAGGGGGTCTCCCTATAGCAATCAGCCCCAGCATTTT
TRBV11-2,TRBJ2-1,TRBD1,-,CASSLAGTGGSGLRNEQFF,TGTGCCAGCAGCCTGGCCGGGACAGGGGGCAGTGGGTTACGCAATGAGCAGTTCTTC
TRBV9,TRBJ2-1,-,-,CASSVTRRIQGGYEQFF,TGTGCCAGCAGCGTAACCCGGAGGATCCAGGGAGGCTATGAGCAGTTCTTC
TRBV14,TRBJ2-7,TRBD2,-,CASSQRRSGADEQYF,TGTGCCAGCAGCCAACGACGTAGCGGGGCCGACGAGCAGTACTTC
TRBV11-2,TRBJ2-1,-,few,CASSLVPRGPQFF,TGTGCCAGCAGCTTAGTCCCGCGTGGGCCCCAGTTCTTC
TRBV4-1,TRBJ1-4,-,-,CASSQGYEANEKLFF,TGCGCCAGCAGCCAAGGCTATGAGGCTAATGAAAAACTGTTTTTT
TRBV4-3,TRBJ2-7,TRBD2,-,CASSQVLAGIDYEQYF,TGCGCCAGCAGCCAGGTGCTAGCGGGGATTGACTACGAGCAGTACTTC
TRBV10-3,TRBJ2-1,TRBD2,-,CATGARGGPMQFF,TGTGCCACCGGGGCGCGGGGGGGGCCCATGCAGTTCTTC
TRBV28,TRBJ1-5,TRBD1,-,CATFKGRDRRNQPQHF,TGTGCCACCTTCAAAGGGAGGGACAGGAGGAATCAGCCCCAGCATTTT
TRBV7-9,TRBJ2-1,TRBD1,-,CASSTRQGTTYNELLRQFF,TGTGCCAGCAGCACGCGACAGGGAACAACTTACAATGAGCTCCTAAGGCAGTTCTTC
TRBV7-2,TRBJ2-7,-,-,CASSFGDQDSTYEQYF,TGTGCCAGCAGCTTCGGAGACCAAGACAGCACCTACGAGCAGTACTTC
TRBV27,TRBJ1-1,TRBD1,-,CASSSGTEEAFF,TGTGCCAGCAGCTCCGGGACAGAAGAAGCTTTCTTT
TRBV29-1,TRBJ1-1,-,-,CSVDLSLNTEAFF,TGCAGCGTTGATTTGTCGTTGAACACTGAAGCTTTCTTT
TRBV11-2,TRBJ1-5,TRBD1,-,CASSLRTGANQPQHF,TGTGCCAGCAGCTTACGGACAGGGGCCAATCAGCCCCAGCATTTT
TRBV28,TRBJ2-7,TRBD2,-,CASSLFPAGGLFGSYEQYF,TGTGCCAGCAGTTTATTCCCAGCGGGGGGCCTCTTCGGATCCTACGAGCAGTACTTC
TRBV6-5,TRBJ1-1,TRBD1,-,CASSYPGQGPHTFF,TGTGCCAGCAGTTACCCTGGACAGGGCCCCCATACGTTCTTT
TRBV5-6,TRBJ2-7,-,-,CASSRRGGGDNEQYF,TGTGCCAGCAGCCGTAGAGGGGGAGGGGATAACGAGCAGTACTTC
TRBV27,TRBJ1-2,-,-,CASSLNPLTNGYTF,TGTGCCAGCAGTTTAAACCCTTTAACAAACGGCTACACCTTC
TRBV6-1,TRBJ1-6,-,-,CASTIRGRCNSPLHF,TGTGCCAGCACCATAAGAGGGAGATGTAATTCACCCCTCCACTTT